Detailed here is one TCR beta chain. These data are taken from a study of regulatory T cells in long-lasting Graves disease. After removal of 6 bases from V and 5 bases from J, the junction contained 5 bases not matched to a gene. Looked up from germline, CDR1 is MNHEY and CDR2 is SMNVEV (reference sequence). This CDR3 spans 15 amino acids. Relying on iRepertoire HTBI primers and Arm-PCR of CDR3 regions, the team built TCR beta libraries. TCRdb re-called the multiplex PCR reads with MiXCR, one entry per CDR3 protein. The repertoire holds about 290,000 distinct CDR3 sequences, around a fifth seen once, with more than 50% in the top ten. Time point denoted: persistent/refractory GD, antithyroid drugs over 5 years with positive TRAb. PBMCs were the source of the RNA used for TCR sequencing.

The receptor's source is a female donor with Graves disease. The chain employs TRBV27 and TRBJ2-2; 11 bases map to TRBD1. The material was peripheral blood mononuclear cells (PBMCs), obtained when the disease was refractory, from a patient treated with antithyroid drugs. DNA for the CDR3: TGTGCCAGCAGAGGCCGGGACAGGGGGACCGGGGAGCTGTTTTTT. Its protein is CASRGRDRGTGELFF.